These 6 T cell receptor beta chains originate from one sample sequenced in a study of vaccination and CD4 T cells after COVID-19. This sample's treatment: roughly 11-day PBMC culture with coronavirus spike peptide pools or control peptides (ViraFEST assay). Scientists ran DNA taken from cultured CD4+ T cells through the Oncomine TCR Beta short-read assay for sequencing. TCRdb processed the PCR reads anew with MiXCR; each CDR3 protein has one entry. The sample has about 17,000 distinct CDR3 sequences, approximately 54% seen once. The antigens of these receptors remain unknown. Sequencing was performed on CD4+ T cells from blood, cultured in vitro. All receptors come from a human donor who had recovered from COVID-19.

This clonotype was seen a handful of times. CDR3 in DNA: TGTGCCACCAGTGTTGGTCAGGGAGCTTGGGCGACCCAGTACTTC. Its protein product is CATSVGQGAWATQYF. J is TRBJ2-5 and V is TRBV24-1, with D possibly being TRBD1 or TRBD2 (5 bases each). The length of the CDR3 is 15 residues. Deletions cut 5 bases from V and 7 bases from J, with 19 bases between. CDR1 and CDR2 from the germline V gene are KGHDR and SFDVKD.

V is TRBV4-3 and J is TRBJ2-2; TRBD2 is a possible D gene (6 bases). CDR3 length: 14 amino acids. Germline V gene lookup returns CDR1 LGHNA and CDR2 YSLEER. Trimming shortened V by 4 bases and J by 7 bases, and 13 bases separated the two germline ends. As DNA, the CDR3 is TGCGCCAGCAGCCGAGGACTAACCGACGGGGAGCTGTTTTTT. This translates into CASSRGLTDGELFF.

The chain is built from TRBV24-1 and TRBJ2-7; 10 positions agree with TRBD1. V was pared by 2 bases and J by 5 bases, with 5 bases of the junction left unmatched. Germline V lookup: CDR1 KGHDR, CDR2 SFDVKD. The CDR3 covers 15 residues. The CDR3 region is CATSDSRQGADEQYF. The CDR3 DNA follows: TGTGCCACCAGTGATTCCCGACAGGGGGCTGACGAGCAGTACTTC.

The table lists this clonotype with a few counts. V is TRBV20-1 and J is TRBJ1-5; TRBD1 aligns across 8 bases. After removal of 6 bases from V and 0 bases from J, the junction contained 16 bases not matched to a gene. Germline assignment: CDR1 DFQATT and CDR2 SNEGSKA (reference sequence). This CDR3 is built from 18 residues. The CDR3 DNA reads TGCAGTGCCTCACAAGGGACAGGATGGGGGCTTAGCAATCAGCCCCAGCATTTT. It specifies CSASQGTGWGLSNQPQHF.

This clonotype has only a few counts. The chain employs TRBV7-3 and TRBJ1-1, with 11 bases identical to TRBD1. Germline lookup yields CDR1 SGHTA and CDR2 FQGTGA. The V segment lost 5 bases and the J segment 4 bases; nucleotides outside the gene matches: 3. The CDR3 is made up of 14 amino acids. CDR3 loop: CASSLGQGATEAFF. Here the CDR3 DNA reads TGTGCCAGCAGCCTAGGACAGGGGGCCACTGAAGCTTTCTTT.

The V call is TRBV4-2, the J call TRBJ2-7; TRBD1 matches 7 bases. This CDR3 has 16 amino acids. The V gene end was trimmed by 1 base and the J gene end by 7 bases; junction bases not matched to a gene: 13. Germline V gene data show CDR1 as LGHNA and CDR2 as YNFKEQ. The CDR3 is CASSQGPGQSTWEQYF. In DNA, the CDR3 is TGTGCCAGCAGCCAAGGCCCGGGACAGAGTACGTGGGAGCAGTACTTC.